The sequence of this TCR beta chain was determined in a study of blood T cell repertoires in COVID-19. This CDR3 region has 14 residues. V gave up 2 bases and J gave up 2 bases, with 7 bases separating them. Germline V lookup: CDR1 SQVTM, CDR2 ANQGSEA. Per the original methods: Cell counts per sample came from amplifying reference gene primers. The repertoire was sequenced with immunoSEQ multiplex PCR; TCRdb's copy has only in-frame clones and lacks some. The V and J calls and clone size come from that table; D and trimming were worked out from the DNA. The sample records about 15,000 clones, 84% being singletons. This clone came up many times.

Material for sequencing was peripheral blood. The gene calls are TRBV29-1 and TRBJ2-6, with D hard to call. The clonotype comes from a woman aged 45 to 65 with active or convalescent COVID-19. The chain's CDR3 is CSVETYTGANVLTF. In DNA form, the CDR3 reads TGCAGCGTTGAAACATATACTGGGGCCAACGTCCTGACTTTC. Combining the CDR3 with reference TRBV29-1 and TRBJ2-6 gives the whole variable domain SAVISQKPSRDICQRGTSLTIQCQVDSQVTMMFWYRQQPGQSLTLIATANQGSEATYESGFVIDKFPISRPNLTFSTLTVSNMSPEDSSIYLCSVETYTGANVLTFGAGSRLTVL.